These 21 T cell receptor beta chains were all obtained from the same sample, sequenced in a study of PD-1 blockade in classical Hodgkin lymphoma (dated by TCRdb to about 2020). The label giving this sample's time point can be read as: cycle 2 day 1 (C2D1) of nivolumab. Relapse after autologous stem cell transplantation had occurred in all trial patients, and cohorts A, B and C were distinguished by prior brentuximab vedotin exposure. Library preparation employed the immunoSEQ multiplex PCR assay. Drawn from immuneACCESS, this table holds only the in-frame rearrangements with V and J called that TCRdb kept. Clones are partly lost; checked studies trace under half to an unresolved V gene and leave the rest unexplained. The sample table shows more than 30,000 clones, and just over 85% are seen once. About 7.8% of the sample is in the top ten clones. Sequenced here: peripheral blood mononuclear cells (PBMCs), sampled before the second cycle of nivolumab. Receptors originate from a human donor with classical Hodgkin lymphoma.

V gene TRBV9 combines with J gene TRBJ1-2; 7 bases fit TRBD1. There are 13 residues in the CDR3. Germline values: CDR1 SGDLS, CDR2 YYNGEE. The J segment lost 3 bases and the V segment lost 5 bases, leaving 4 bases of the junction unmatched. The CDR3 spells CASSGQDHYGYTF. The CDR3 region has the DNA TGTGCCAGCAGTGGACAGGACCACTATGGCTACACCTTC. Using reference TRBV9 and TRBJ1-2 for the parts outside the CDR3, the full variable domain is DSGVTQTPKHLITATGQRVTLRCSPRSGDLSVYWYQQSLDQGLQFLIQYYNGEERAKGNILERFSAQQFPDLHSELNLSSLELGDSALYFCASSGQDHYGYTFGSGTRLTVV.

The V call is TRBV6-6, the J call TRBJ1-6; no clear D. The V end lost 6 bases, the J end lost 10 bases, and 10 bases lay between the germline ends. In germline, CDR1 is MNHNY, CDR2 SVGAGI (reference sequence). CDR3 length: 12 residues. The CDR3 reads CASRGFGSPLHF. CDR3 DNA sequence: TGTGCCAGCAGGGGCTTTGGGTCACCCCTCCACTTT.

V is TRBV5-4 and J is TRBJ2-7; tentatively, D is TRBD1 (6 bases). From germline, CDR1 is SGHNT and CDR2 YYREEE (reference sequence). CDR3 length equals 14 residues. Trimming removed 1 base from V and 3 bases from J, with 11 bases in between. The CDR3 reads CASSLTGIGYEQYF. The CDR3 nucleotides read TGTGCCAGCAGCTTGACAGGGATTGGCTACGAGCAGTACTTC.

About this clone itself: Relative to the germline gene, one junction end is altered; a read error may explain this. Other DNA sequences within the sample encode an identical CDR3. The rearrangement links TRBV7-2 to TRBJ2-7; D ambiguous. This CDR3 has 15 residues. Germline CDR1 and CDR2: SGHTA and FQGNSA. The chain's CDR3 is CASSSDGPSTYEQYF. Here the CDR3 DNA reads TGTGCCAGCAGCTCCGACGGGCCCTCTACCTACGAACAGTACTTC. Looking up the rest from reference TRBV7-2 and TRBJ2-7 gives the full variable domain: GAGVSQSPSNKVTEKGKDVELRCDPISGHTALYWYRQSLGQGLEFLIYFQGNSAPDKSGLPSDRFSAERTGGSVSTLTIQRTQQEDSAVYLCASSSDGPSTYEQYFGPGTRLTVT.

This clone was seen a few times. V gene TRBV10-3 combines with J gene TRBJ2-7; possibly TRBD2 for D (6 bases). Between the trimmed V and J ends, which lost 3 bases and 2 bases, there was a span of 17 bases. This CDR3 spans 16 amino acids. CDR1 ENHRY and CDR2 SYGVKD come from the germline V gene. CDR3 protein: CAISDGGRTVTYEQYF. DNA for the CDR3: TGTGCCATCAGTGATGGGGGGAGGACCGTTACCTACGAGCAGTACTTC.

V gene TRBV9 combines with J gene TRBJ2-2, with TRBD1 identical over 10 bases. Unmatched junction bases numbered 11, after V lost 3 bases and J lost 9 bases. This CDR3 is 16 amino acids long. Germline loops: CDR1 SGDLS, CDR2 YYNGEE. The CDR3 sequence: CASSGRDRGGRRELFF. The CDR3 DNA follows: TGTGCCAGCAGCGGCCGGGACAGGGGTGGACGCCGGGAGCTGTTTTTT.

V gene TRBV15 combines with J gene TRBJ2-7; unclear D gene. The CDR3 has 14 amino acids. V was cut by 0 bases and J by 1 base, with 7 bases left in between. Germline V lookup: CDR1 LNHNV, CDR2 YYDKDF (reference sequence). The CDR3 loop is CATSREGGSYEQYF. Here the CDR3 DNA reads TGTGCCACCAGCAGAGAAGGCGGATCCTACGAGCAGTACTTC.

The CDR3 protein is CASSLESLFNNPQFF. CDR3 coding DNA: TGTGCCAGCAGCTTAGAATCCCTTTTCAATAATCCCCAGTTCTTC. The chain employs TRBV11-3 and TRBJ2-1, with D unclear. Germline CDR1 and CDR2: SGHNT and YENEEA. CDR3 length: 15 amino acids. Trimming took off 0 bases at V and 13 bases at J, with 19 bases between the two ends. The entire variable domain, with the rest obtained from reference TRBV11-3 and TRBJ2-1, is as follows: EAGVVQSPRYKIIEKKQPVAFWCNPISGHNTLYWYLQNLGQGPELLIRYENEEAVDDSQLPKDRFSAERLKGVDSTLKIQPAELGDSAVYLCASSLESLFNNPQFFGPGTRLTVL.

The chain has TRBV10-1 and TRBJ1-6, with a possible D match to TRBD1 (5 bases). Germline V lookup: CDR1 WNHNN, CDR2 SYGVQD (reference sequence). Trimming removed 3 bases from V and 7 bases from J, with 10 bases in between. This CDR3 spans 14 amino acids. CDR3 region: CASSEYRWNSPLHF. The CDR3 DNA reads TGCGCCAGCAGTGAATACAGGTGGAATTCACCCCTCCACTTT.

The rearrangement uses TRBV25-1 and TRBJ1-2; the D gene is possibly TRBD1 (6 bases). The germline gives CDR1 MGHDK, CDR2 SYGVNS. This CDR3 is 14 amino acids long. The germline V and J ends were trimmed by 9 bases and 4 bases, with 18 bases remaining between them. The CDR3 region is CASSRGLGGYGYTF. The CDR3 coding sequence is TGTGCCAGTTCTCGGGGGCTAGGTGGCTATGGCTACACCTTC.

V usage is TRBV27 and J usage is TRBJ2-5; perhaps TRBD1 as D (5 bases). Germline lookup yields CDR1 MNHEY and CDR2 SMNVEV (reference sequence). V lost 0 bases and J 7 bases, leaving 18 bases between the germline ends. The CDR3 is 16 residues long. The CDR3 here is CASSLSGRFLSGTQYF. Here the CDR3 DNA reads TGTGCCAGCAGTTTATCGGGGCGTTTCCTATCGGGGACCCAGTACTTC.

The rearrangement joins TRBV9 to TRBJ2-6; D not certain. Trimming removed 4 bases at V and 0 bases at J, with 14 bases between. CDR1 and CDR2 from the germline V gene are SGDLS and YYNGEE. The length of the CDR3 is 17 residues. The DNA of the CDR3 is TGTGCCAGCAGCCCATTGTCGGCAGCCTCTGGGGCCAACGTCCTGACTTTC. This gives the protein CASSPLSAASGANVLTF.

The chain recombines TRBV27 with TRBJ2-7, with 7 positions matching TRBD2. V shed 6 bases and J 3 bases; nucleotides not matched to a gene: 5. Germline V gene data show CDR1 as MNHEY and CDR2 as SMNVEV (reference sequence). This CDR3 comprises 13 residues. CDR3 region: CASRLSGYYEQYF. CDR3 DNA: TGTGCCAGCAGGCTTAGCGGGTACTACGAGCAGTACTTC.

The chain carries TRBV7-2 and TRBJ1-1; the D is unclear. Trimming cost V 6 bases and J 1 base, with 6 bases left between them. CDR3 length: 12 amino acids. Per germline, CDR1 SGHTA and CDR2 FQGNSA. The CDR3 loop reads CASSVRNTEAFF. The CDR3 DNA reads TGTGCCAGCAGTGTTCGGAACACTGAAGCTTTCTTT. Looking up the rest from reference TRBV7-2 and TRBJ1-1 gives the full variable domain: GAGVSQSPSNKVTEKGKDVELRCDPISGHTALYWYRQSLGQGLEFLIYFQGNSAPDKSGLPSDRFSAERTGGSVSTLTIQRTQQEDSAVYLCASSVRNTEAFFGQGTRLTVV.

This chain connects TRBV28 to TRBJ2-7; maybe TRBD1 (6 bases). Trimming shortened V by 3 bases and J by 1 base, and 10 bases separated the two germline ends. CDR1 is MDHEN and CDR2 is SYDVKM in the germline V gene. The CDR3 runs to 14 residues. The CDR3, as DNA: TGTGCCAGCAGTTTGCAGGGGTCGTCCTACGAGCAGTACTTC. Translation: CASSLQGSSYEQYF.

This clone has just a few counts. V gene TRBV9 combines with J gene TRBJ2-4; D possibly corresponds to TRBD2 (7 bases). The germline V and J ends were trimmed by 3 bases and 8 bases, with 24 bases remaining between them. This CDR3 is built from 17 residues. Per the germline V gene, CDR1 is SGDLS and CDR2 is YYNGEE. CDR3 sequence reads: CASSEGVGGSGGDIQYF. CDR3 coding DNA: TGTGCCAGCAGCGAGGGGGTTGGCGGGAGCGGTGGGGACATTCAGTACTTC. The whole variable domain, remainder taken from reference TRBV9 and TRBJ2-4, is DSGVTQTPKHLITATGQRVTLRCSPRSGDLSVYWYQQSLDQGLQFLIQYYNGEERAKGNILERFSAQQFPDLHSELNLSSLELGDSALYFCASSEGVGGSGGDIQYFGAGTRLSVL.

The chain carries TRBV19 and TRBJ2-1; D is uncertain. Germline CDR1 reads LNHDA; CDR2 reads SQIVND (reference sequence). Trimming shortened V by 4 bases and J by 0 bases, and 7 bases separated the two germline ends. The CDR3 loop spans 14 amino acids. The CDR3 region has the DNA TGTGCCAGTAGTAGCCAGAGCTCCTACAATGAGCAGTTCTTC. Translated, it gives CASSSQSSYNEQFF.

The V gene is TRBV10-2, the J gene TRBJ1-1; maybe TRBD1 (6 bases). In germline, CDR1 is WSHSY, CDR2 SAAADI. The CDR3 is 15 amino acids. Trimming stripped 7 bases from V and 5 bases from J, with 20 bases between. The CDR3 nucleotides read TGCGCCAGCACGGCGACCAGGGGAGGGAGGACTGAAGCTTTCTTT. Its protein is CASTATRGGRTEAFF.

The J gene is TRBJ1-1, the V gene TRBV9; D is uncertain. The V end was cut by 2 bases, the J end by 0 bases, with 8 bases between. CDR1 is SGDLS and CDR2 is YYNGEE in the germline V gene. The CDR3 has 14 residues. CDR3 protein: CASSVLGMNTEAFF. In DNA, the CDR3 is TGTGCCAGCAGCGTCTTGGGGATGAACACTGAAGCTTTCTTT.

The DNA for the CDR3 is TGTGCCAGCAGCCTGCAGGGACCCCCAACCTACGAGCAGTACTTC. This sequence encodes CASSLQGPPTYEQYF. V usage is TRBV11-3 and J usage is TRBJ2-7; D could derive from TRBD1 or TRBD2 (5 bases each). Per the germline V gene, CDR1 is SGHNT and CDR2 is YENEEA. V was clipped by 5 bases and J by 2 bases, with 16 bases between them. The CDR3 is 15 amino acids.

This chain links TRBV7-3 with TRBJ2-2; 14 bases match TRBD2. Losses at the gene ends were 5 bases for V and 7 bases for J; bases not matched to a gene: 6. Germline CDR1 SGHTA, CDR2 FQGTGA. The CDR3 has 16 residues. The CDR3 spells CASSRTSGRIGGELFF. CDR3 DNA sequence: TGTGCCAGCAGCCGGACTAGCGGGAGGATCGGCGGGGAGCTGTTTTTT. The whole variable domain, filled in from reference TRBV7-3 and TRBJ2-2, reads GAGVSQTPSNKVTEKGKYVELRCDPISGHTALYWYRQSLGQGPEFLIYFQGTGAADDSGLPNDRFFAVRPEGSVSTLKIQRTERGDSAVYLCASSRTSGRIGGELFFGEGSRLTVL.